Shown below are 20 T cell receptor beta chains from a single sample sequenced in a study of naive and memory T cell subsets. An oligonucleotide containing a UMI was ligated to the 3' end of TCR cDNA. Amplification of ligated cDNA took four PCR rounds with SP2 and nested alpha and beta constant primers. From the 5' RACE reads, TCRdb called clonotypes with MiXCR, one entry per CDR3 protein. The sample carries more than 60,000 distinct CDR3 sequences, less than 10% recorded once. These receptors were taken from a female donor in good health.

This clonotype was picked up a small number of times. V is TRBV29-1 and J is TRBJ2-1; D unclear. Germline CDR1 reads SQVTM; CDR2 reads ANQGSEA. V was pared by 3 bases and J by 8 bases, with 14 bases between. The CDR3 runs to 13 residues. CDR3 amino acids: CSVDATSLDEQFF. For the CDR3, the DNA is TGCAGCGTTGACGCTACAAGTCTCGATGAGCAGTTCTTC.

This clonotype was recorded many times. This chain links TRBV12-5 with TRBJ1-2; D is perhaps TRBD1 (5 bases). The V and J ends lost 4 bases and 3 bases respectively, with 12 bases between them. Looked up from germline, CDR1 is LGHNT and CDR2 is FRNRAP. The CDR3 has 14 residues. The CDR3: CASGYRGTDYGYTF. CDR3 bases: TGTGCTAGTGGTTACCGTGGGACCGACTATGGCTACACCTTC.

This clonotype showed up just a few times. The rearrangement joins TRBV7-2 to TRBJ1-2; weak D call: TRBD1 (6 bases). The length of the CDR3 is 13 residues. Between the trimmed V and J ends, which lost 0 bases and 5 bases, there was a span of 7 bases. Germline lookup yields CDR1 SGHTA and CDR2 FQGNSA. CDR3 nucleotide sequence: TGTGCCAGCAGCTTAGCGCAGGGGTATGGCTACACCTTC. Its protein product is CASSLAQGYGYTF.

V usage is TRBV7-3 and J usage is TRBJ1-1; D is unresolved. Germline-derived CDR1 and CDR2 are SGHTA and FQGTGA. The CDR3 has 13 amino acids. Trimming left V 3 bases short and J 4 bases short, with 9 bases between. In nucleotides, the CDR3 is TGTGCCAGCAGCTTGGTGGGGAGCACTGAAGCTTTCTTT. Protein: CASSLVGSTEAFF.

This clonotype was recorded at least ten times. This chain uses TRBV12-3 or TRBV12-4 with TRBJ2-1, with 14 bases that match TRBD2. V was pared by 6 bases and J by 6 bases, with 10 bases of the junction left unmatched. The CDR3 consists of 17 residues. CDR3 protein: CASSSTSGGAGRNEQFF. As DNA, the CDR3 is TGTGCCAGCAGCTCGACTAGCGGGGGGGCCGGGCGCAATGAGCAGTTCTTC.

This clonotype was found a few times. This chain links TRBV11-2 with TRBJ2-3, with TRBD2 matching 9 bases. The CDR3 has 16 residues. The germline V gene has CDR1 SGHAT and CDR2 FQNNGV. The junction had 6 bases not matched to a gene; V was cut back by 2 bases and J by 3 bases. CDR3 DNA sequence: TGTGCCAGCAGCTTATCTGGCGGGGGGGCTACAGATACGCAGTATTTT. It specifies CASSLSGGGATDTQYF. Filled out from reference TRBV11-2 and TRBJ2-3, the complete variable domain reads EAGVAQSPRYKIIEKRQSVAFWCNPISGHATLYWYQQILGQGPKLLIQFQNNGVVDDSQLPKDRFSAERLKGVDSTLKIQPAKLEDSAVYLCASSLSGGGATDTQYFGPGTRLTVL.

Many counts were recorded for this clonotype. V usage is TRBV29-1 and J usage is TRBJ2-2, with a possible D match to TRBD1 (6 bases). The V end lost 4 bases, the J end lost 0 bases, and 9 bases lay between the germline ends. The CDR3 consists of 14 residues. In germline, CDR1 is SQVTM, CDR2 ANQGSEA. CDR3 in DNA: TGCAGCGTTGGAGGGACAACGAACACCGGGGAGCTGTTTTTT. Residues: CSVGGTTNTGELFF.

This clonotype appeared many times. The genes are TRBV6-1 and TRBJ2-2; D is unclear. Germline CDR1 and CDR2: MNHNS and SASEGT. There are 13 residues in the CDR3. Trimming pared 2 bases from V and 3 bases from J, leaving 4 bases between. This CDR3 reads CASSESYTGELFF. The CDR3 DNA reads as TGTGCCAGCAGTGAAAGCTACACCGGGGAGCTGTTTTTT.

This clonotype was detected many times. The rearrangement links TRBV5-1 to TRBJ2-1; D might be TRBD1 (7 bases). Germline CDR1 is SGHRS and CDR2 is YFSETQ. This CDR3 comprises 14 residues. Trimming took 2 bases from V and 2 from J, leaving 8 bases between them. This CDR3 is CASSFRGAYNEQFF. The CDR3 DNA reads as TGCGCCAGCAGCTTCAGGGGGGCCTACAATGAGCAGTTCTTC.

This clonotype has only a few counts. The CDR3 protein is CASSLTDRSGSPLHF. CDR3 nucleotides: TGTGCCAGCAGCCTGACGGACAGGTCGGGTTCACCCCTCCACTTT. This rearrangement joins TRBV7-8 to TRBJ1-6, with TRBD1 matching 7 bases. This CDR3 is 15 amino acids long. CDR1 and CDR2 from the germline V gene are SGHVS and FQNEAQ. Trimming took 5 bases from V and 9 from J; bases not matched to a gene: 10.

This clonotype was counted only a few times. In DNA, the CDR3 is TGTGCCAGCAGTGGCGACAGGAGTCACACTGAAGCTTTCTTT. Encoded protein: CASSGDRSHTEAFF. The gene calls are TRBV25-1 and TRBJ1-1; D possibly corresponds to TRBD1 (6 bases). CDR3 length: 14 residues. Germline V gene sequence: CDR1 MGHDK, CDR2 SYGVNS. With 4 bases removed from V and 3 bases from J, the gap between germline ends came to 12 bases.

This clonotype was recorded at least ten times. The genes are TRBV2 and TRBJ1-6, with D unresolved. CDR1 is SNHLY, CDR2 FYNNEI, per germline. V lost 2 bases, J lost 9 bases, and 17 bases lay in between. The length of the CDR3 is 16 residues. The CDR3 sequence is CASSEWRAKMGSPLHF. CDR3 nucleotide sequence: TGTGCCAGCAGTGAATGGAGGGCAAAAATGGGTTCACCCCTCCACTTT.

The genes are TRBV28 and TRBJ1-2, with D hard to call. Per germline, CDR1 MDHEN and CDR2 SYDVKM. This CDR3 has 10 amino acids. V was pared by 6 bases and J by 3 bases, with 2 bases between. DNA for the CDR3: TGTGCCAGCAGGGACTATGGCTACACCTTC. Its translation is CASRDYGYTF.

This clonotype was recorded many times. The rearrangement uses TRBV6-5 and TRBJ2-2, with TRBD1 matching over 8 bases. The CDR3 is 14 residues long. Trimming took 6 bases from V and 7 from J; bases not matched to a gene: 7. Per germline, CDR1 MNHEY and CDR2 SVGAGI. CDR3 nucleotide sequence: TGTGCCAGCAGACCGGGACAGGCATTCGGGGAGCTGTTTTTT. It yields the protein CASRPGQAFGELFF.

V usage is TRBV20-1 and J usage is TRBJ2-1; TRBD2 agrees at 10 bases. V gave up 1 base and J gave up 2 bases; unmatched junction bases: 11. The CDR3 covers 18 residues. CDR1 is DFQATT and CDR2 is SNEGSKA in the germline V gene (reference sequence). DNA of the CDR3: TGCAGTGCTAGAGGGGCTAGCGGGAGTGATTACACCTACAATGAGCAGTTCTTC. This translates into CSARGASGSDYTYNEQFF.

The chain carries TRBV28 and TRBJ2-5, with D possibly TRBD1 on 6 matching bases. Per germline, CDR1 MDHEN and CDR2 SYDVKM. The CDR3 contains 14 residues. Trimming cost V 5 bases and J 2 bases, with 12 bases left between them. The CDR3 protein is CASSQTGRQETQYF. The CDR3 DNA sequence: TGTGCCAGCAGTCAGACAGGCCGACAAGAGACCCAGTACTTC.

The chain carries TRBV6-5 and TRBJ2-1, with TRBD2 identical over 9 bases. Germline values: CDR1 MNHEY, CDR2 SVGAGI. The CDR3 is 13 residues long. The J segment lost 7 bases and the V segment lost 5 bases, leaving 3 bases of the junction unmatched. The CDR3 nucleotides are TGTGCCAGCAGTAGACTAGCGGAAAATGAGCAGTTCTTC. Its protein product is CASSRLAENEQFF.

This clonotype has more than one count but fewer than ten. The V call is TRBV28, the J call TRBJ1-1; TRBD1 is a possible D gene (5 bases). The CDR3 contains 17 residues. The germline V gene has CDR1 MDHEN and CDR2 SYDVKM. V lost 5 bases, J lost 2 bases, and 21 bases lay in between. In DNA, the CDR3 is TGTGCCAGCAGTCCTTATTTTGGGGGGGACCGAAACACTGAAGCTTTCTTT. Translated, it gives CASSPYFGGDRNTEAFF.

In its sample, this clonotype was seen a few times. This chain uses TRBV11-2 with TRBJ2-3, with D unresolved. Trimming removed 4 bases at V and 5 bases at J, with 28 bases between. The length of the CDR3 is 19 residues. Germline CDR1 reads SGHAT; CDR2 reads FQNNGV. CDR3 sequence: CASSSQYAVVTIAKDTQYF. The CDR3 nucleotides are TGTGCCAGCAGCTCTCAGTACGCGGTAGTAACGATAGCAAAAGATACGCAGTATTTT.

The CDR3 region has the DNA TGTGCCACCAGTTCCACAACTAGCGGAGACTACAATGAGCAGTTCTTC. Translation: CATSSTTSGDYNEQFF. This sequence joins TRBV24-1 and TRBJ2-1, with 8 positions matching TRBD2. The CDR3 spans 16 residues. V trimming: 6 bases; J trimming: 3 bases; junction bases outside the gene matches: 9. Germline CDR1 and CDR2: KGHDR and SFDVKD.